This T cell receptor (beta chain) stems from a study of cytomegalovirus exposure and HLA in healthy donors. The PCR was carried out with 60 Vbeta primers and 13 Jbeta primers. Here immunoSEQ multiplex PCR was the method, and the copy in TCRdb shows in-frame clones only, minus some. Of 250,000 or so clones listed, over 75% were seen once; the top ten hold 1% to 1.5%. Trimming left V 1 base short and J 5 bases short, with 16 bases between. Germline assignment: CDR1 SGHDT and CDR2 YYEEEE. The CDR3 length is 16 residues. Healthy people donating bone marrow made up the donors. Turning to this clone: Its matching antigen is unknown.

Broader study findings: Later on, an analysis showed TCR association rates differing by HLA locus, with DRB1 the most and HLA-C the fewest. Published work reported that the classifier diagnosed cytomegalovirus status with high specificity and sensitivity.

The sequence was collected from a human donor in good health. This rearrangement joins TRBV5-6 to TRBJ2-1, with a possible D match to TRBD2 (6 bases). The sequenced sample consisted of PBMCs. CDR3 nucleotides: TGTGCCAGCAGCTTGATCGGGGGTGGAGTAGACAATGAGCAGTTCTTC. Encoded protein: CASSLIGGGVDNEQFF.